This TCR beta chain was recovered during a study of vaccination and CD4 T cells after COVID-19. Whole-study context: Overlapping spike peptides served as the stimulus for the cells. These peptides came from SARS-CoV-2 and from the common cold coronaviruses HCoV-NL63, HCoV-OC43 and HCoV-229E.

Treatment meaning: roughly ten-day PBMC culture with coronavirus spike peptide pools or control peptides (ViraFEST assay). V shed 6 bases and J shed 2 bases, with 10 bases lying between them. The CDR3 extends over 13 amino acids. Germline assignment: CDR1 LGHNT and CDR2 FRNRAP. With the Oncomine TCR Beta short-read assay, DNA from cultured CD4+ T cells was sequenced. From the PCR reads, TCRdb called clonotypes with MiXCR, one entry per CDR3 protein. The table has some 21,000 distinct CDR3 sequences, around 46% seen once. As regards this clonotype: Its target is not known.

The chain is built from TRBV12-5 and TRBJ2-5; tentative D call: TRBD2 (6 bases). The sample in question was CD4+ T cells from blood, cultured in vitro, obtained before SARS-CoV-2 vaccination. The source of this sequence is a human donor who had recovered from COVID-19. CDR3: CASGPRGQETQYF. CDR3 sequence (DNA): TGTGCTAGTGGCCCACGGGGGCAAGAGACCCAGTACTTC.